A selection of T cell receptor beta chains follows, all from one sample in a study of regulatory dendritic cells for organ transplantation. Sequenced by immunoSEQ multiplex PCR; TCRdb stores in-frame clones only, minus some. The sample has around 30,000 clones; roughly 84% are singletons. Input material: naive CD8+ T cells from blood. The origin of the receptors is a human donor in good health. Each CDR3 is given with its conserved first and last residue. Each record gives: J gene, clone size, D gene, V gene, CDR3 protein, CDR3 DNA. The D gene is left open where the match is weak. Size is omitted from some rows. Given values are once, few, many or a class for expanded clones.

J: TRBJ2-6
size: NA
D: NA
V: TRBV27
CDR3: CASSPGPGANVLTF
DNA: TGTGCCAGCAGTCCGGGTCCTGGGGCCAACGTCCTGACTTTC

J: TRBJ1-1
size: NA
D: TRBD1
V: TRBV10-3
CDR3: CAINEGADEAFF
DNA: TGTGCTATCAACGAGGGGGCGGATGAAGCTTTCTTT

J: TRBJ1-2
size: NA
D: NA
V: TRBV19
CDR3: CASSPSAGGQEDYGYTF
DNA: TGTGCCAGTAGTCCTTCGGCCGGGGGGCAGGAGGACTATGGCTACACCTTC

J: TRBJ2-3
size: NA
D: NA
V: TRBV2
CDR3: CATLPGSQITDTQYF
DNA: TGTGCCACCCTGCCCGGGAGTCAAATCACAGATACGCAGTATTTT

J: TRBJ1-1
size: few
D: TRBD1
V: TRBV2
CDR3: CASSLSRQGKNTEAFF
DNA: TGTGCCAGCAGTCTAAGTCGACAGGGGAAGAACACTGAAGCTTTCTTT

J: TRBJ1-1
size: NA
D: NA
V: TRBV9
CDR3: CASSDQVMNTEAFF
DNA: TGTGCCAGCAGCGATCAGGTAATGAACACTGAAGCTTTCTTT

J: TRBJ2-5
size: NA
D: NA
V: TRBV5-6
CDR3: CASSLRARGQETQYF
DNA: TGTGCCAGCAGCCTCAGGGCCAGAGGCCAAGAGACCCAGTACTTC

J: TRBJ2-7
size: NA
D: NA
V: TRBV7-8
CDR3: CASSLVQAMPLEQYF
DNA: TGTGCCAGCAGCTTAGTACAGGCTATGCCTTTGGAGCAGTACTTC

J: TRBJ2-1
size: NA
D: TRBD1
V: TRBV7-2
CDR3: CASSLTWTGYNEQFF
DNA: TGTGCCAGCAGCTTAACCTGGACAGGTTACAATGAGCAGTTCTTC

J: TRBJ1-5
size: NA
D: NA
V: TRBV5-4
CDR3: CASSFLGEGQPQHF
DNA: TGTGCCAGCAGCTTTTTAGGGGAAGGTCAGCCCCAGCATTTT

J: TRBJ1-1
size: NA
D: NA
V: TRBV19
CDR3: CASCRTSDTEAFF
DNA: TGTGCCAGTTGTAGGACATCAGACACTGAAGCTTTCTTT

J: TRBJ2-1
size: once
D: TRBD1
V: TRBV5-8
CDR3: CASSWTGGNEQFF
DNA: TGTGCCAGCAGCTGGACAGGGGGCAATGAGCAGTTCTTC

J: TRBJ2-7
size: NA
D: TRBD1
V: TRBV27
CDR3: CASSFQGQGSYEQYF
DNA: TGTGCCAGCAGTTTCCAGGGACAGGGAAGCTACGAGCAGTACTTC

J: TRBJ2-5
size: NA
D: NA
V: TRBV7-9
CDR3: CASSLAPSEETQYF
DNA: TGTGCCAGCAGCTTAGCCCCTAGCGAAGAGACCCAGTACTTC

J: TRBJ2-1
size: NA
D: TRBD2
V: TRBV5-6
CDR3: CASSFGGGPYNEQFF
DNA: TGTGCCAGCAGCTTCGGCGGGGGGCCTTACAATGAGCAGTTCTTC

J: TRBJ2-2
size: NA
D: NA
V: TRBV27
CDR3: CASSQTGGLPPNTGELFF
DNA: TGTGCCAGCAGTCAGACAGGTGGGCTCCCCCCTAACACCGGGGAGCTGTTTTTT

J: TRBJ2-7
size: NA
D: TRBD1
V: TRBV27
CDR3: CASSLDRALSYEQYF
DNA: TGTGCCAGCAGTCTCGACAGGGCCCTATCCTACGAGCAGTACTTC

J: TRBJ2-1
size: NA
D: TRBD2
V: TRBV4-3
CDR3: CASSQGAGGGPYEQFF
DNA: TGCGCCAGCAGCCAAGGAGCGGGCGGGGGGCCCTATGAGCAGTTCTTC

J: TRBJ1-6
size: NA
D: NA
V: TRBV21-1
CDR3: CASSKAVTGPRNSPLHF
DNA: TGTGCCAGCAGCAAAGCGGTAACAGGTCCGAGGAATTCACCCCTCCACTTT

J: TRBJ1-2
size: NA
D: NA
V: TRBV29-1
CDR3: CSVEARSAGYGYTF
DNA: TGCAGCGTTGAAGCGAGGTCGGCGGGCTATGGCTACACCTTC

J: TRBJ1-4
size: NA
D: NA
V: TRBV5-6
CDR3: CASSSEVATNEKLFF
DNA: TGTGCCAGCAGTTCAGAGGTGGCAACTAATGAAAAACTGTTTTTT

J: TRBJ2-3
size: NA
D: TRBD1
V: TRBV5-5
CDR3: CASSPLGTVYSTDTQYF
DNA: TGTGCCAGCAGCCCCCTAGGGACAGTTTATAGCACAGATACGCAGTATTTT

J: TRBJ1-2
size: NA
D: NA
V: TRBV7-9
CDR3: CASRSEGGGGYTF
DNA: TGTGCCAGCAGATCTGAAGGGGGTGGAGGCTACACCTTC

J: TRBJ1-1
size: NA
D: NA
V: TRBV10-3
CDR3: CAISDGTEAFF
DNA: TGTGCCATCAGTGACGGGACTGAAGCTTTCTTT

J: TRBJ2-4
size: NA
D: TRBD1
V: TRBV7-9
CDR3: CASSPSQGVTKNIQYF
DNA: TGTGCCAGCAGCCCCAGCCAGGGGGTGACCAAAAACATTCAGTACTTC

J: TRBJ2-7
size: NA
D: NA
V: TRBV9
CDR3: CASSPRSGVLSYEQYF
DNA: TGTGCCAGCAGCCCCCGGTCGGGGGTACTCTCCTACGAGCAGTACTTC